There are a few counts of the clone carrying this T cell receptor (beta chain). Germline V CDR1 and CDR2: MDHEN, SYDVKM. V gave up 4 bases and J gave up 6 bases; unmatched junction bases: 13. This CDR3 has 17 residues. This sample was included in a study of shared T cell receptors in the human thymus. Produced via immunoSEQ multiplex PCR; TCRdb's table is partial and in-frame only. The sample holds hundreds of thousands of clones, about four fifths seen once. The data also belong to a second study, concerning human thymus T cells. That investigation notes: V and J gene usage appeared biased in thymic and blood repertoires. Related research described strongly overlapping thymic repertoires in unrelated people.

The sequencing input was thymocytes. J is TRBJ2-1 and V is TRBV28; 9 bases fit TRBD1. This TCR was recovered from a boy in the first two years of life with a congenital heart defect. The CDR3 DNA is TGTGCCAGCAGTTCCCCGCCGGGACAGGGAGCCTCCAATGAGCAGTTCTTC. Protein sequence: CASSSPPGQGASNEQFF.